Sequencing of this T cell receptor beta chain was carried out in a study of T-cell reconstitution after alpha-beta-depleted transplantation in children. Findings of the study overall: Two months or so post-transplant, alpha-beta T cells reportedly derived from several hundred expanded graft clones. T cells produced anew were the main source of T-cell counts and diversity one year after transplant. The study traced high day-60 TCRbeta diversity in some patients to surviving recipient T cells and thymic progenitors.

Using unique molecular identifiers, the investigators prepared the TCRbeta library. TCRdb re-called the PCR reads through MiXCR, storing one row per CDR3 protein. This table holds 450,000 to 600,000 distinct CDR3 sequences, 8% to 11% found once. CDR1 MNHEY and CDR2 SMNVEV come from the germline V gene (reference sequence). The CDR3 totals 16 residues. Trimming took 0 bases from V and 2 from J, leaving 11 bases between them. In this sample, this clonotype turned up a few times. No antigen is known for it. This sequence originates from a child aged 2 to 10 with inherited bone marrow failure, due to receive a stem cell transplant. Here the sequenced sample was PBMCs, taken before TCRalphabeta/CD19-depleted stem cell transplant. The J gene is TRBJ1-5, the V gene TRBV27, with a possible D match to TRBD1 (5 bases). For the CDR3, the DNA is TGTGCCAGCAGTTTATCGTTGGGGGACGGCAATCAGCCCCAGCATTTT. Translating it yields CASSLSLGDGNQPQHF.